The 9 T cell receptor beta chains listed next were all sequenced from one sample in a study of cytomegalovirus exposure and HLA in healthy donors. Vbeta (60) and Jbeta (13) primers were used in the PCR. Assay: immunoSEQ multiplex PCR; the TCRdb copy retains only in-frame clones and omits some. The profile shows approximately 180,000 clones, 80% of them singletons. The sample was PBMCs. All receptors come from a man younger than 45 in good health and CMV-seropositive.

This clone was seen more than once but under ten times. The chain recombines TRBV11-2 with TRBJ2-2; D is possibly TRBD2 (6 bases). Germline V CDR1 and CDR2: SGHAT, FQNNGV. The CDR3 covers 15 residues. Trimming stripped 1 base from V and 6 bases from J, with 12 bases between. CDR3 DNA: TGTGCCAGCAGCTTAGGGCGCTCGGGGGCCGGGGAGCTGTTTTTT. It codes for CASSLGRSGAGELFF.

V and J are TRBV6-5 and TRBJ2-1; D is possibly TRBD1 (6 bases). V was clipped by 4 bases and J by 2 bases, with 9 bases between them. The CDR3 consists of 14 residues. In germline, CDR1 is MNHEY, CDR2 SVGAGI. The DNA of the CDR3 is TGTGCCAGCAGTTCATGGACAGCCTACAATGAGCAGTTCTTC. It is translated as CASSSWTAYNEQFF.

This clone has a single count. The V gene is TRBV5-1, the J gene TRBJ2-7, with TRBD2 matching 11 bases. CDR3 length: 17 residues. Germline trimming cut 2 bases from V and 3 bases from J; bases unmatched to any gene: 10. In germline, CDR1 is SGHRS, CDR2 YFSETQ. As DNA, the CDR3 is TGCGCCAGCAGCTTATTTAGCGGGGGGGCCTCAGGCTACGAGCAGTACTTC. The encoded protein is CASSLFSGGASGYEQYF.

V gene TRBV21-1 combines with J gene TRBJ2-5; the table's D call of TRBD2 was not tested on the DNA. TRBV21-1 is noted as a pseudogene. This CDR3 is 15 amino acids long. CDR3 sequence reads: CASRFRASCCSTQYF. The CDR3 region has the DNA TGTGCCAGCAGGTTTCGGGCTAGCTGTTGTTCGACCCAGTACTTC.

V is TRBV9 and J is TRBJ1-5; 7 bases align to TRBD1. J lost 5 bases, V lost 4 bases, and 6 bases had no gene match. CDR1 and CDR2 (germline): SGDLS, YYNGEE. The CDR3 is 14 residues long. The CDR3 region has the DNA TGTGCCAGCAGCATAACAGGGGACCATCAGCCCCAGCATTTT. It yields the protein CASSITGDHQPQHF. Complete variable domain (other parts from reference TRBV9 and TRBJ1-5): DSGVTQTPKHLITATGQRVTLRCSPRSGDLSVYWYQQSLDQGLQFLIQYYNGEERAKGNILERFSAQQFPDLHSELNLSSLELGDSALYFCASSITGDHQPQHFGDGTRLSIL.

The chain joins TRBV19 to TRBJ2-1; D possibly corresponds to TRBD2 (5 bases). The germline V gene has CDR1 LNHDA and CDR2 SQIVND (reference sequence). Trimming removed 4 bases from V and 0 bases from J, with 13 bases in between. The CDR3 contains 16 residues. CDR3 protein: CASSTVRGSSYNEQFF. CDR3 DNA sequence: TGTGCCAGTAGTACAGTCCGAGGGAGCTCCTACAATGAGCAGTTCTTC.

This clone was observed a handful of times. The chain recombines TRBV5-4 with TRBJ1-2; TRBD1 is a possible D gene (5 bases). This CDR3 spans 15 amino acids. From germline, CDR1 is SGHNT and CDR2 YYREEE (reference sequence). With 4 bases removed from V and 1 base from J, the gap between germline ends came to 14 bases. The chain's CDR3 is CASSQGATVNYGYTF. The CDR3 DNA sequence: TGTGCCAGCAGCCAAGGGGCGACAGTTAACTATGGCTACACCTTC. The complete variable domain, with remaining parts taken from reference TRBV5-4 and TRBJ1-2, reads ETGVTQSPTHLIKTRGQQVTLRCSSQSGHNTVSWYQQALGQGPQFIFQYYREEENGRGNFPPRFSGLQFPNYSSELNVNALELDDSALYLCASSQGATVNYGYTFGSGTRLTVV.

The chain carries TRBV7-2 and TRBJ1-5, with D perhaps TRBD1 (5 bases). V lost 3 bases and J lost 3, with 9 bases in between. Germline lookup yields CDR1 SGHTA and CDR2 FQGNSA. This CDR3 has 14 amino acids. The CDR3 DNA reads TGTGCCAGCAGCTTGGGGCCAACCAATCAGCCCCAGCATTTT. Its translation is CASSLGPTNQPQHF.

The V and J genes are TRBV7-7 and TRBJ1-1; D is ambiguous. Germline V gives CDR1 SSHAT, CDR2 FNYEAQ (reference sequence). The V gene lost 6 bases and the J gene lost 7 bases, with 21 bases spanning the gap. CDR3 length: 15 amino acids. The CDR3 DNA sequence: TGTGCCAGCAGTCCAACCCCCGGGTCGCCAATTGAAGCTTTCTTT. It specifies CASSPTPGSPIEAFF.